These 28 T cell receptor beta chains were sequenced from one sample in a study of blood T cell repertoires in COVID-19. Using immunoSEQ multiplex PCR, the repertoire was profiled, and TCRdb retains in-frame clones only, with some absent. Of about 37,000 clones in the sample, 75% to 90% were seen once. The sequencing input was peripheral blood. The source is a woman aged 70-85 years with acute or convalescent COVID-19.

This sequence joins TRBV5-1 and TRBJ1-6; 7 nucleotides line up with TRBD1. In germline, CDR1 is SGHRS, CDR2 YFSETQ. The J segment lost 9 bases and the V segment lost 4 bases, leaving 7 bases of the junction unmatched. The CDR3 length is 14 residues. The CDR3 protein is CASSTGQAGSPLHF. In DNA, the CDR3 is TGCGCCAGCAGCACTGGACAGGCGGGTTCACCCCTCCACTTT.

The CDR3 loop is CASSKLRTGTEAFF. The CDR3 DNA reads as TGTGCCAGCAGCAAGCTTAGGACAGGGACTGAAGCTTTCTTT. The V and J genes are TRBV7-9 and TRBJ1-1; TRBD1 aligns across 8 bases. V was pared by 5 bases and J by 5 bases, with 7 bases of the junction left unmatched. The CDR3 is made up of 14 amino acids. Germline V gene sequence: CDR1 SEHNR, CDR2 FQNEAQ (reference sequence). Based on the CDR3 plus reference TRBV7-9 and TRBJ1-1, the full variable domain is DTGVSQNPRHKITKRGQNVTFRCDPISEHNRLYWYRQTLGQGPEFLTYFQNEAQLEKSRLLSDRFSAERPKGSFSTLEIQRTEQGDSAMYLCASSKLRTGTEAFFGQGTRLTVV.

The chain employs TRBV29-1 and TRBJ2-1; TRBD2 aligns across 7 bases. The CDR3 runs to 14 residues. Trimming took 4 bases from V and 9 from J; bases not matched to a gene: 12. From germline, CDR1 is SQVTM and CDR2 ANQGSEA. The DNA for the CDR3 is TGCAGCGTTGCTTGGGGCCAGCGGGATAGTGAGCAGTTCTTC. Translating it yields CSVAWGQRDSEQFF.

The chain is built from TRBV5-1 and TRBJ2-3; D not certain. Per the germline V gene, CDR1 is SGHRS and CDR2 is YFSETQ. The CDR3 is made up of 14 amino acids. With 2 bases removed from V and 1 base from J, the gap between germline ends came to 8 bases. The CDR3 here is CASSLTIGTDTQYF. The CDR3, as DNA: TGCGCCAGCAGCTTAACAATTGGCACAGATACGCAGTATTTT. Combining the CDR3 with reference TRBV5-1 and TRBJ2-3 gives the whole variable domain KAGVTQTPRYLIKTRGQQVTLSCSPISGHRSVSWYQQTPGQGLQFLFEYFSETQRNKGNFPGRFSGRQFSNSRSEMNVSTLELGDSALYLCASSLTIGTDTQYFGPGTRLTVL.

The J gene is TRBJ2-7, the V gene TRBV6-5, with TRBD1 as a possible D gene (5 bases). Looked up from germline, CDR1 is MNHEY and CDR2 is SVGAGI. V lost 7 bases and J lost 6, with 13 bases in between. The CDR3 consists of 12 residues. In DNA form, the CDR3 reads TGTGCCAGCATGGGCAGGGTGGGCGAGCAGTACTTC. It translates to CASMGRVGEQYF.

The chain has TRBV18 and TRBJ1-3; D call uncertain. Germline V gene data show CDR1 as KGHSH and CDR2 as LQKENI. The CDR3 totals 15 residues. The V gene lost 2 bases and the J gene lost 1 base, with 9 bases spanning the gap. Here the CDR3 reads CASSPGQQSGNTIYF. CDR3 nucleotide sequence: TGTGCCAGCTCACCAGGCCAACAGTCTGGAAACACCATATATTTT.

This chain joins TRBV19 and TRBJ2-1; TRBD2 is a possible D gene (5 bases). CDR3 length equals 16 residues. Germline-derived CDR1 and CDR2 are LNHDA and SQIVND (reference sequence). V lost 6 bases and J lost 1, with 16 bases in between. The CDR3 region has the DNA TGTGCCAGTAGCCGGGTAGCGATGGGGTCCTACAATGAGCAGTTCTTC. Its protein is CASSRVAMGSYNEQFF.

This clone has only one observation. The V and J genes are TRBV5-5 and TRBJ2-1; D remains unclear. The CDR3 is made up of 12 amino acids. Germline CDR1 reads SGHKS; CDR2 reads YYEKEE (reference sequence). With 0 bases removed from V and 8 bases from J, the gap between germline ends came to 6 bases. The chain's CDR3 is CASSLGIHEQFF. The CDR3 DNA reads TGTGCCAGCAGCTTGGGTATTCATGAGCAGTTCTTC.

The chain combines TRBV29-1 with TRBJ2-5; tentative D call: TRBD1 (6 bases). The CDR3 length is 11 residues. Germline V CDR1 and CDR2: SQVTM, ANQGSEA. The V end was cut by 5 bases, the J end by 5 bases, with 9 bases between. The CDR3 protein is CSVSRGETQYF. The CDR3 DNA is TGCAGCGTTTCGAGGGGGGAGACCCAGTACTTC.

This sequence joins TRBV5-4 and TRBJ1-4; the D is unclear. The CDR3 runs to 16 residues. Germline lookup yields CDR1 SGHNT and CDR2 YYREEE (reference sequence). Trimming removed 4 bases at V and 5 bases at J, with 18 bases between. The CDR3 protein is CASSPLGLLPNEKLFF. CDR3 in DNA: TGTGCCAGCAGCCCGCTCGGACTTCTCCCAAATGAAAAACTGTTTTTT.

The CDR3 spells CASSRIGTDEAFF. In DNA, the CDR3 is TGTGCCAGCTCCCGAATCGGGACAGATGAAGCTTTCTTT. The genes are TRBV18 and TRBJ1-1; 7 bases match TRBD1. The germline V gene has CDR1 KGHSH and CDR2 LQKENI. Trimming at V came to 6 bases and at J to 7 bases, leaving 8 bases not matched to a gene. CDR3 length: 13 residues.

The V gene is TRBV28, the J gene TRBJ2-7; 9 bases are shared with TRBD2. The CDR3 runs to 15 residues. J was trimmed by 5 bases and V by 2 bases; bases with no gene match: 7. Germline V gene lookup returns CDR1 MDHEN and CDR2 SYDVKM. CDR3 residues: CASSLQVAGAHEQYF. The CDR3 DNA follows: TGTGCCAGCAGTTTACAAGTAGCGGGAGCCCACGAGCAGTACTTC.

This chain connects TRBV11-2 to TRBJ1-1; TRBD1 aligns across 8 bases. This CDR3 has 15 amino acids. After removal of 5 bases from V and 3 bases from J, the junction contained 8 bases not matched to a gene. The germline V gene has CDR1 SGHAT and CDR2 FQNNGV. Here the CDR3 reads CASSSSGTGYTEAFF. DNA of the CDR3: TGTGCCAGCAGCAGCTCCGGGACAGGTTACACTGAAGCTTTCTTT.

The chain carries TRBV18 and TRBJ2-7; D may be TRBD2 (6 bases). CDR1 is KGHSH, CDR2 LQKENI, per germline. The CDR3 runs to 12 residues. V was cut by 8 bases and J by 0 bases, with 8 bases left in between. CDR3 amino acids: CASGGSSYEQYF. The CDR3 DNA sequence: TGTGCCAGCGGGGGGTCCTCCTACGAGCAGTACTTC.

The J gene is TRBJ2-1, the V gene TRBV5-4, with 9 bases that match TRBD1. The CDR3 extends over 16 amino acids. V lost 4 bases and J lost 4; bases outside the gene matches: 9. The germline gives CDR1 SGHNT, CDR2 YYREEE (reference sequence). In DNA, the CDR3 is TGTGCCAGCAGCGGGACAGGGAGGGGGTTTTACAATGAGCAGTTCTTC. Amino acids: CASSGTGRGFYNEQFF.

The V and J genes are TRBV19 and TRBJ2-1, with D maybe TRBD2 (6 bases). The germline V gene encodes CDR1 LNHDA and CDR2 SQIVND (reference sequence). V was trimmed by 4 bases and J by 0 bases, leaving 10 bases between them. The CDR3 is 15 amino acids. The CDR3 is CASSTGVSSYNEQFF. In DNA form, the CDR3 reads TGTGCCAGTAGTACGGGGGTGAGCTCCTACAATGAGCAGTTCTTC.

The V gene is TRBV11-2, the J gene TRBJ1-1, with D perhaps matching TRBD1 (5 bases). CDR3 length: 16 residues. Germline V lookup: CDR1 SGHAT, CDR2 FQNNGV. V lost 0 bases to trimming and J lost 0 bases, with 11 bases between them. CDR3 coding DNA: TGTGCCAGCAGCTTAGAGGGAGGGGCGATGAACACTGAAGCTTTCTTT. It encodes CASSLEGGAMNTEAFF.

This rearrangement joins TRBV10-1 to TRBJ2-4; D is unresolved. V was trimmed by 3 bases and J by 0 bases, leaving 12 bases between them. CDR3 length: 16 amino acids. Germline V gene lookup returns CDR1 WNHNN and CDR2 SYGVQD (reference sequence). In nucleotides, the CDR3 is TGCGCCAGCAGTGATTACAGTGGATTAGCCAAAAACATTCAGTACTTC. Amino acids: CASSDYSGLAKNIQYF.

This chain uses TRBV7-8 with TRBJ1-1, with D perhaps TRBD1 (6 bases). The CDR3 has 14 amino acids. Germline values: CDR1 SGHVS, CDR2 FQNEAQ. V shed 5 bases and J shed 7 bases, with 17 bases lying between them. CDR3 region: CASSPRRTDREAFF. For the CDR3, the DNA is TGTGCCAGCAGCCCCAGGCGGACAGACCGTGAAGCTTTCTTT.

The rearrangement joins TRBV5-4 to TRBJ1-3; D remains ambiguous. V gave up 1 base and J gave up 4 bases, with 6 bases separating them. Germline CDR1 is SGHNT and CDR2 is YYREEE (reference sequence). The CDR3 sequence is 13 residues long. CDR3 loop: CASSLTGGNTIYF. The CDR3 region has the DNA TGTGCCAGCAGCTTGACCGGGGGAAACACCATATATTTT.

This clone showed up just once. The chain combines TRBV10-3 with TRBJ2-5; 10 nucleotides align to TRBD2. Trimming cost V 11 bases and J 0 bases; bases outside gene matches: 3. Per germline, CDR1 ENHRY and CDR2 SYGVKD. The CDR3 consists of 13 residues. The CDR3 here is CAAGLADQETQYF. DNA for the CDR3: TGTGCCGCCGGACTAGCGGACCAAGAGACCCAGTACTTC.

J is TRBJ2-5 and V is TRBV5-4; 10 bases align to TRBD2. The CDR3 extends over 16 amino acids. Germline V gene lookup returns CDR1 SGHNT and CDR2 YYREEE (reference sequence). The ends lost 5 bases at V and 2 bases at J; junction bases unmatched: 9. The DNA of the CDR3 is TGTGCCAGCAGGAGGGGGACTAGCGTAAATCAAGAGACCCAGTACTTC. This encodes CASRRGTSVNQETQYF.

The rearrangement uses TRBV4-1 and TRBJ1-2; 10 nucleotides line up with TRBD1. The CDR3 sequence is 15 residues long. Germline values: CDR1 MGHRA, CDR2 YSYEKL. V gave up 1 base and J gave up 5 bases; unmatched junction bases: 4. The CDR3 DNA reads TGCGCCAGCAGCCAAGGACAGGGGGCGCGATATGGCTACACCTTC. Protein sequence: CASSQGQGARYGYTF.

The chain combines TRBV12-3 or TRBV12-4 with TRBJ2-4, with TRBD1 matching 8 bases. The CDR3 is 13 amino acids. The V and J ends lost 5 bases and 7 bases, in that order; junction bases with no gene match: 4. The chain's CDR3 is CASSTGGRNIQYF. The CDR3, as DNA: TGTGCCAGCAGTACAGGGGGACGGAACATTCAGTACTTC.

The genes are TRBV5-1 and TRBJ2-5; TRBD1 is a possible D gene (5 bases). The germline V and J ends were trimmed by 0 bases and 4 bases, with 10 bases remaining between them. Germline V lookup: CDR1 SGHRS, CDR2 YFSETQ. The CDR3 is made up of 14 amino acids. DNA of the CDR3: TGCGCCAGCAGCTTGGCCCAACAGGTAGAGACCCAGTACTTC. Translation gives CASSLAQQVETQYF.

This clone was found once. The rearrangement uses TRBV6-1 and TRBJ2-1; TRBD2 aligns across 10 bases. In germline, CDR1 is MNHNS, CDR2 SASEGT. After removal of 4 bases from V and 7 bases from J, the junction contained 10 bases not matched to a gene. The CDR3 runs to 16 residues. CDR3 amino acids: CASSAWTSGRENEQFF. The CDR3 DNA follows: TGTGCCAGCAGTGCCTGGACTAGCGGTAGAGAGAATGAGCAGTTCTTC.

The chain has TRBV6-6 and TRBJ2-3; 7 positions agree with TRBD2. The germline CDR1 and CDR2 sequences are MNHNY and SVGAGI (reference sequence). This CDR3 is 14 amino acids long. V lost 4 bases, J lost 1 base, and 2 bases stayed unmatched. The CDR3 region is CASSSLAGTDTQYF. DNA for the CDR3: TGTGCCAGCAGTTCCCTAGCGGGCACAGATACGCAGTATTTT.

Comment on this clone: The sample contains more than one DNA sequence encoding this CDR3. The rearrangement uses TRBV9 and TRBJ1-1; no firm D call. The length of the CDR3 is 14 residues. Germline V CDR1 and CDR2: SGDLS, YYNGEE. V was trimmed by 0 bases and J by 4 bases, leaving 10 bases between them. The DNA for the CDR3 is TGTGCCAGCAGCGTAGTGTCGGGAGGCACTGAAGCTTTCTTT. It encodes CASSVVSGGTEAFF.